The following is a T cell receptor (beta chain) sequence with its context. No antigen is known for it. Germline values: CDR1 SGHAT, CDR2 FQNNGV. The CDR3 is made up of 13 amino acids. Trimming cost V 6 bases and J 5 bases, with 13 bases left between them. This sample is part of a study of OX40 agonist ivuxolimab in advanced cancers. Study results and limitations: Doses of 0.1 to 3.0 mg/kg were accompanied by clonal expansion of CD4+ and CD8+ blood T cells by week 6.

Produced via immunoSEQ multiplex PCR; TCRdb's table is partial and in-frame only. The data hold over 65,000 clones, with about 86% observed a single time. The J gene is TRBJ2-5, the V gene TRBV11-2; possibly TRBD2 for D (5 bases). The receptor's source is an adult with an advanced solid tumor such as melanoma, head and neck, liver or kidney cancer. The material was CD4+ or CD8+ T cells sorted from blood, obtained in a trial of the OX40 agonist ivuxolimab. CDR3 residues: CASRTVGGETQYF. Here the CDR3 DNA reads TGTGCCAGCAGAACCGTGGGCGGGGAGACCCAGTACTTC.